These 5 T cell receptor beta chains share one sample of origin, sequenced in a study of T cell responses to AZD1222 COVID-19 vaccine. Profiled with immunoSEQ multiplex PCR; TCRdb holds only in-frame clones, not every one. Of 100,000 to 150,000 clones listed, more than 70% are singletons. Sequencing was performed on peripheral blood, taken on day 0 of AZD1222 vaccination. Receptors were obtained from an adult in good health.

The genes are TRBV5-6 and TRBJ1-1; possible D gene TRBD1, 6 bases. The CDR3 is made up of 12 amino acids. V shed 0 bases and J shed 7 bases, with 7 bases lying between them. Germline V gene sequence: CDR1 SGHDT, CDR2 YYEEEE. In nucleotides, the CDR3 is TGTGCCAGCAGCTTGGGGACAGATGAAGCTTTCTTT. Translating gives CASSLGTDEAFF.

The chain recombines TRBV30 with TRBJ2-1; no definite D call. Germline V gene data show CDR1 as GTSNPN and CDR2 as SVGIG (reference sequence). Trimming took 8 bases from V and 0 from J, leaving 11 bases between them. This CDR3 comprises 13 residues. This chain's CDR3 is CAHDSRSYNEQFF. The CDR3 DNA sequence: TGTGCCCATGACTCCCGCTCCTACAATGAGCAGTTCTTC. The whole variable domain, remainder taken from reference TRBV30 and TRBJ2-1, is SQTIHQWPATLVQPVGSPLSLECTVEGTSNPNLYWYRQAAGRGLQLLFYSVGIGQISSEVPQNLSASRPQDRQFILSSKKLLLSDSGFYLCAHDSRSYNEQFFGPGTRLTVL.

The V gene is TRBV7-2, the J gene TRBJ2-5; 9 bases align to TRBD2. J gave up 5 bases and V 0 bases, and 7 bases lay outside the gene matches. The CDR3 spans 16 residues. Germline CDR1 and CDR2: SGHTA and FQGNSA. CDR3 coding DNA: TGTGCCAGCAGCTTAGCAGCGGGGGGTTTTATCGAGACCCAGTACTTC. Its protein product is CASSLAAGGFIETQYF.

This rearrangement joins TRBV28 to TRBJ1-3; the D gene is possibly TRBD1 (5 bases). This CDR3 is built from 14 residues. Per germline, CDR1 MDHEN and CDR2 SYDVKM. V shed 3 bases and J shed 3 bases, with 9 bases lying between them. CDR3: CASSFQGDGNTIYF. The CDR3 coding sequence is TGTGCCAGCAGTTTCCAGGGAGATGGAAACACCATATATTTT. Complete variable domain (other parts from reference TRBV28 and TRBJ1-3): DVKVTQSSRYLVKRTGEKVFLECVQDMDHENMFWYRQDPGLGLRLIYFSYDVKMKEKGDIPEGYSVSREKKERFSLILESASTNQTSMYLCASSFQGDGNTIYFGEGSWLTVV.

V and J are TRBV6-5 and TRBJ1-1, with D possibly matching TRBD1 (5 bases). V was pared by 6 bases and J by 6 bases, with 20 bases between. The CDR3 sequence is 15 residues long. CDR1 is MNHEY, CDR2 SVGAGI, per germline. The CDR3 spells CASSYGFGGGAEAFF. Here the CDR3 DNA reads TGTGCCAGCAGCTACGGCTTTGGGGGAGGGGCTGAAGCTTTCTTT.